Shown below are 13 T cell receptor beta chains from a single sample sequenced in a study of blood T cell repertoires in COVID-19. Sequenced by immunoSEQ multiplex PCR; TCRdb stores in-frame clones only, minus some. Here the sample spans about 79,000 clones, roughly 89% being singletons. The sample consisted of peripheral blood. The receptors originated from a man in his 70s with active or convalescent COVID-19.

The genes are TRBV25-1 and TRBJ1-6; no reliable D call. CDR1 and CDR2 (germline): MGHDK, SYGVNS. The CDR3 runs 14 residues. Trimming pared 4 bases from V and 8 bases from J, leaving 12 bases between. The CDR3 protein is CASSGPGFHSPLHF. Written as DNA, the CDR3 is TGTGCCAGCAGTGGACCGGGGTTCCATTCACCCCTCCACTTT.

This chain links TRBV27 with TRBJ1-1; D perhaps matches TRBD1 (5 bases). This CDR3 has 16 amino acids. Germline CDR1 MNHEY, CDR2 SMNVEV (reference sequence). Trimming stripped 3 bases from V and 0 bases from J, with 14 bases between. The CDR3 DNA reads as TGTGCCAGCAGTTTTCTGGGGGGAGGCGTGAACACTGAAGCTTTCTTT. Translation: CASSFLGGGVNTEAFF.

This sequence joins TRBV28 and TRBJ2-1, with 8 bases that match TRBD1. The germline gives CDR1 MDHEN, CDR2 SYDVKM. This CDR3 comprises 15 residues. J gave up 9 bases and V 4 bases, and 11 bases lay outside the gene matches. CDR3 region: CASSSLRGLSAEQFF. The CDR3 DNA reads TGTGCCAGCAGTTCACTCAGGGGGCTAAGTGCTGAGCAGTTCTTC.

The CDR3 DNA is TGCGCCAGTCGACCTCCGGGACAGGGTTCAACCGGGGAGCTGTTTTTT. Its translation is CASRPPGQGSTGELFF. V gene TRBV5-1 combines with J gene TRBJ2-2; 9 bases are a match to TRBD1. Unmatched junction bases numbered 13, after V lost 8 bases and J lost 5 bases. The CDR3 consists of 16 residues. In germline, CDR1 is SGHRS, CDR2 YFSETQ.

The chain uses TRBV19 and TRBJ1-1; 8 positions match TRBD1. Germline CDR1 LNHDA, CDR2 SQIVND (reference sequence). This CDR3 contains 15 residues. V lost 0 bases and J lost 4; bases outside the gene matches: 4. In DNA, the CDR3 is TGTGCCAGTAGTATAGATCACAGGGGGATCACTGAAGCTTTCTTT. Protein: CASSIDHRGITEAFF.

The chain recombines TRBV18 with TRBJ1-1, with 7 bases lining up with TRBD1. Trimming at V came to 3 bases and at J to 2 bases, leaving 3 bases not matched to a gene. The CDR3 consists of 14 residues. Germline-derived CDR1 and CDR2 are KGHSH and LQKENI. CDR3 bases: TGTGCCAGCTCACCGGGACAGTCCAACACTGAAGCTTTCTTT. Its translation: CASSPGQSNTEAFF.

This chain joins TRBV5-5 and TRBJ1-5; the match to TRBD1 covers 11 bases. The CDR3 runs to 16 residues. Germline V gene lookup returns CDR1 SGHKS and CDR2 YYEKEE (reference sequence). V trimming: 4 bases; J trimming: 5 bases; junction bases outside the gene matches: 8. CDR3 region: CASSRSDRGPDQPQHF. In DNA, the CDR3 is TGTGCCAGCAGCCGATCGGACAGGGGGCCCGATCAGCCCCAGCATTTT. Full variable domain (remainder filled in from reference TRBV5-5 and TRBJ1-5): DAGVTQSPTHLIKTRGQQVTLRCSPISGHKSVSWYQQVLGQGPQFIFQYYEKEERGRGNFPDRFSARQFPNYSSELNVNALLLGDSALYLCASSRSDRGPDQPQHFGDGTRLSIL.

This clone was seen a few times. The rearrangement links TRBV28 to TRBJ2-5, with D maybe TRBD2 (5 bases). Germline CDR1 MDHEN, CDR2 SYDVKM. The CDR3 extends over 13 amino acids. V was trimmed by 7 bases and J by 5 bases, leaving 14 bases between them. The CDR3 loop is CASMGVTGETQYF. CDR3 in DNA: TGTGCCAGCATGGGCGTTACGGGGGAGACCCAGTACTTC.

The chain carries TRBV7-2 and TRBJ1-4, with D possibly being TRBD1 (6 bases). The CDR3 has 13 residues. V lost 4 bases, J lost 13 bases, and 16 bases lay in between. CDR1 and CDR2 from the germline V gene are SGHTA and FQGNSA. The CDR3 reads CASSSQGQGRLFF. CDR3 coding DNA: TGTGCCAGCAGCTCTCAGGGGCAGGGTAGACTGTTTTTT.

CDR3 amino acids: CASSRGQGANTEAFF. The CDR3, as DNA: TGTGCCAGCAGTCGTGGACAGGGGGCGAACACTGAAGCTTTCTTT. V gene TRBV6-6 combines with J gene TRBJ1-1, with TRBD1 matching over 11 bases. The germline gives CDR1 MNHNY, CDR2 SVGAGI (reference sequence). V trimming: 5 bases; J trimming: 1 base; junction bases outside the gene matches: 3. The CDR3 spans 15 residues.

J is TRBJ2-5 and V is TRBV5-1; perhaps TRBD1 as D (5 bases). Trimming stripped 0 bases from V and 1 base from J, with 10 bases between. The CDR3 loop spans 15 amino acids. Germline values: CDR1 SGHRS, CDR2 YFSETQ. Here the CDR3 reads CASSLGQTTQETQYF. The CDR3 DNA sequence: TGCGCCAGCAGCTTGGGACAGACCACCCAAGAGACCCAGTACTTC.

The V gene is TRBV28, the J gene TRBJ2-1; possible D gene TRBD1, 5 bases. The germline V and J ends were trimmed by 6 bases and 4 bases, with 10 bases remaining between them. Germline V gene data show CDR1 as MDHEN and CDR2 as SYDVKM. The CDR3 spans 13 residues. The CDR3 reads CASRGPSYNEQFF. The CDR3 DNA sequence: TGTGCCAGCAGGGGGCCATCATACAATGAGCAGTTCTTC. The full variable domain, its missing parts supplied by reference TRBV28 and TRBJ2-1, is DVKVTQSSRYLVKRTGEKVFLECVQDMDHENMFWYRQDPGLGLRLIYFSYDVKMKEKGDIPEGYSVSREKKERFSLILESASTNQTSMYLCASRGPSYNEQFFGPGTRLTVL.

V is TRBV28 and J is TRBJ1-2, with D uncertain. CDR3 length: 16 residues. The germline gives CDR1 MDHEN, CDR2 SYDVKM. Deletions cut 2 bases from V and 1 base from J, with 14 bases between. CDR3 DNA: TGTGCCAGCAGTTTACCCCCGACACGGATTAACTATGGCTACACCTTC. Its translation: CASSLPPTRINYGYTF.